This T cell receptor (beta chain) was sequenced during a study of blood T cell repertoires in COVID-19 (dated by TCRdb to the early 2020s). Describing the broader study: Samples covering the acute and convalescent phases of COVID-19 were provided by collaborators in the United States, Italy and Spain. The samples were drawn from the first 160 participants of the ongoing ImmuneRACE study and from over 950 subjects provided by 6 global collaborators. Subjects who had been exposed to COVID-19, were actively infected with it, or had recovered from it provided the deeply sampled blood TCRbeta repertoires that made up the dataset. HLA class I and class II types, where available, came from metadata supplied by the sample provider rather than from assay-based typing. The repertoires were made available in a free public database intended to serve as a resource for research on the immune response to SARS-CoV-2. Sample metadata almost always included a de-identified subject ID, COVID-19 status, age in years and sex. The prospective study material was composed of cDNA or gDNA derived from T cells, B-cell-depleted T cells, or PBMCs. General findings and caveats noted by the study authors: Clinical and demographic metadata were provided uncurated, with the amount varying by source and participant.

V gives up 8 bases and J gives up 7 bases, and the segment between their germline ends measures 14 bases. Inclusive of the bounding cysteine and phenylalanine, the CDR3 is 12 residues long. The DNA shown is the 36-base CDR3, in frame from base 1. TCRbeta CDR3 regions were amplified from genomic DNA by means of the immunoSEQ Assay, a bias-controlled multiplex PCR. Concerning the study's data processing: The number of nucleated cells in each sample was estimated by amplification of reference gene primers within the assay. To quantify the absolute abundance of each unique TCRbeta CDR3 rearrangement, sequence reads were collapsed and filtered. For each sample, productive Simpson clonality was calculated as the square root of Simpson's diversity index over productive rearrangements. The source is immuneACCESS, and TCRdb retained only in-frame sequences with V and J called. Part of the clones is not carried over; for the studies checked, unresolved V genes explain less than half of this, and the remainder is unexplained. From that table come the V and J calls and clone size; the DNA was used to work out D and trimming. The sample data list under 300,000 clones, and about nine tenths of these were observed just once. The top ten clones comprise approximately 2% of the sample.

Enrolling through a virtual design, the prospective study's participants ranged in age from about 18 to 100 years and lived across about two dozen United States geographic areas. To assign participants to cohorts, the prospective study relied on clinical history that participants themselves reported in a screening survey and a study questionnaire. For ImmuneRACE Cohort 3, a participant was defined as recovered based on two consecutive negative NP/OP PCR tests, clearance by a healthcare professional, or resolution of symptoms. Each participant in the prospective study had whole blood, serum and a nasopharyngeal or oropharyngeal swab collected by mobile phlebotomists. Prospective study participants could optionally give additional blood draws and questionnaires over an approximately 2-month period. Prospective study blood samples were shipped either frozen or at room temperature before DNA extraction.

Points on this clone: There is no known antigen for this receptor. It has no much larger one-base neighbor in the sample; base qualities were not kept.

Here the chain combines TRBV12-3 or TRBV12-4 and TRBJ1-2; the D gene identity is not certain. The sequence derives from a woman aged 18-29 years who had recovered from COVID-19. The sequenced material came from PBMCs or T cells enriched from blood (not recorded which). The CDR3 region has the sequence CASGLGGSGYTF. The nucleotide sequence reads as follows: TGTGCCAGCGGTCTGGGCGGGTCTGGCTACACCTTC.